This TCR beta chain was profiled in a study of CD8 T cells in ankylosing spondylitis. Study results and caveats: About 8 highly homologous variants made up a TCR beta motif that seemed to typify ankylosing spondylitis blood. Peripheral blood samples showed relatively rare disease-linked clones, and these clones were CD8+.

In TCRdb, the 5' RACE reads were re-called with MiXCR into one record per CDR3 protein. The data hold about 220,000 distinct CDR3 sequences, with roughly 24% observed a single time. CDR3 length equals 18 residues. The V and J ends lost 1 base and 7 bases, in that order; junction bases with no gene match: 14. CDR1 SGHTA and CDR2 FQGTGA come from the germline V gene. This clonotype appeared many times. Antigen specificity is unknown. The origin of this receptor is a male donor with ankylosing spondylitis or in good health (not recorded which). The specimen was blood, either unsorted or a sorted T cell fraction (not recorded which). The rearrangement joins TRBV7-3 to TRBJ2-1; 9 bases map to TRBD2. The CDR3 coding sequence is TGTGCCAGCAGCTTAAGCGGGAGGGCCATGTCTAAACAAAATGAGCAGTTCTTC. Translated, it gives CASSLSGRAMSKQNEQFF.